Included here is one T cell receptor beta chain sequence, with context. What it binds is not known. The sample is drawn from a study of blood T cells in healthy people across ages. Overall study results and limits: A strong correlation was seen between TCR beta diversity and naive T cell percentage.

A J-beta primer mix and a sample-barcoded 5' primer were used in a second PCR of roughly 6 to 11 cycles. Each CDR3 protein is one row after TCRdb ran MiXCR on the 5' RACE reads. Among about a million distinct CDR3 sequences listed, roughly 51% were seen once. Extractions gave at least 5.5 micrograms of total RNA per sample. Germline V gives CDR1 MNHNY, CDR2 SVGAGI (reference sequence). V was pared by 5 bases and J by 6 bases, with 7 bases of the junction left unmatched. The CDR3 extends over 14 amino acids. The chain combines TRBV6-6 with TRBJ2-5, with TRBD1 matching over 9 bases. The receptor was derived from a woman aged 55-69 years in good health. Material: blood. CDR3 nucleotide sequence: TGTGCCAGCAGTACCGGACAGGGGAGAAAGACCCAGTACTTC. It codes for CASSTGQGRKTQYF.